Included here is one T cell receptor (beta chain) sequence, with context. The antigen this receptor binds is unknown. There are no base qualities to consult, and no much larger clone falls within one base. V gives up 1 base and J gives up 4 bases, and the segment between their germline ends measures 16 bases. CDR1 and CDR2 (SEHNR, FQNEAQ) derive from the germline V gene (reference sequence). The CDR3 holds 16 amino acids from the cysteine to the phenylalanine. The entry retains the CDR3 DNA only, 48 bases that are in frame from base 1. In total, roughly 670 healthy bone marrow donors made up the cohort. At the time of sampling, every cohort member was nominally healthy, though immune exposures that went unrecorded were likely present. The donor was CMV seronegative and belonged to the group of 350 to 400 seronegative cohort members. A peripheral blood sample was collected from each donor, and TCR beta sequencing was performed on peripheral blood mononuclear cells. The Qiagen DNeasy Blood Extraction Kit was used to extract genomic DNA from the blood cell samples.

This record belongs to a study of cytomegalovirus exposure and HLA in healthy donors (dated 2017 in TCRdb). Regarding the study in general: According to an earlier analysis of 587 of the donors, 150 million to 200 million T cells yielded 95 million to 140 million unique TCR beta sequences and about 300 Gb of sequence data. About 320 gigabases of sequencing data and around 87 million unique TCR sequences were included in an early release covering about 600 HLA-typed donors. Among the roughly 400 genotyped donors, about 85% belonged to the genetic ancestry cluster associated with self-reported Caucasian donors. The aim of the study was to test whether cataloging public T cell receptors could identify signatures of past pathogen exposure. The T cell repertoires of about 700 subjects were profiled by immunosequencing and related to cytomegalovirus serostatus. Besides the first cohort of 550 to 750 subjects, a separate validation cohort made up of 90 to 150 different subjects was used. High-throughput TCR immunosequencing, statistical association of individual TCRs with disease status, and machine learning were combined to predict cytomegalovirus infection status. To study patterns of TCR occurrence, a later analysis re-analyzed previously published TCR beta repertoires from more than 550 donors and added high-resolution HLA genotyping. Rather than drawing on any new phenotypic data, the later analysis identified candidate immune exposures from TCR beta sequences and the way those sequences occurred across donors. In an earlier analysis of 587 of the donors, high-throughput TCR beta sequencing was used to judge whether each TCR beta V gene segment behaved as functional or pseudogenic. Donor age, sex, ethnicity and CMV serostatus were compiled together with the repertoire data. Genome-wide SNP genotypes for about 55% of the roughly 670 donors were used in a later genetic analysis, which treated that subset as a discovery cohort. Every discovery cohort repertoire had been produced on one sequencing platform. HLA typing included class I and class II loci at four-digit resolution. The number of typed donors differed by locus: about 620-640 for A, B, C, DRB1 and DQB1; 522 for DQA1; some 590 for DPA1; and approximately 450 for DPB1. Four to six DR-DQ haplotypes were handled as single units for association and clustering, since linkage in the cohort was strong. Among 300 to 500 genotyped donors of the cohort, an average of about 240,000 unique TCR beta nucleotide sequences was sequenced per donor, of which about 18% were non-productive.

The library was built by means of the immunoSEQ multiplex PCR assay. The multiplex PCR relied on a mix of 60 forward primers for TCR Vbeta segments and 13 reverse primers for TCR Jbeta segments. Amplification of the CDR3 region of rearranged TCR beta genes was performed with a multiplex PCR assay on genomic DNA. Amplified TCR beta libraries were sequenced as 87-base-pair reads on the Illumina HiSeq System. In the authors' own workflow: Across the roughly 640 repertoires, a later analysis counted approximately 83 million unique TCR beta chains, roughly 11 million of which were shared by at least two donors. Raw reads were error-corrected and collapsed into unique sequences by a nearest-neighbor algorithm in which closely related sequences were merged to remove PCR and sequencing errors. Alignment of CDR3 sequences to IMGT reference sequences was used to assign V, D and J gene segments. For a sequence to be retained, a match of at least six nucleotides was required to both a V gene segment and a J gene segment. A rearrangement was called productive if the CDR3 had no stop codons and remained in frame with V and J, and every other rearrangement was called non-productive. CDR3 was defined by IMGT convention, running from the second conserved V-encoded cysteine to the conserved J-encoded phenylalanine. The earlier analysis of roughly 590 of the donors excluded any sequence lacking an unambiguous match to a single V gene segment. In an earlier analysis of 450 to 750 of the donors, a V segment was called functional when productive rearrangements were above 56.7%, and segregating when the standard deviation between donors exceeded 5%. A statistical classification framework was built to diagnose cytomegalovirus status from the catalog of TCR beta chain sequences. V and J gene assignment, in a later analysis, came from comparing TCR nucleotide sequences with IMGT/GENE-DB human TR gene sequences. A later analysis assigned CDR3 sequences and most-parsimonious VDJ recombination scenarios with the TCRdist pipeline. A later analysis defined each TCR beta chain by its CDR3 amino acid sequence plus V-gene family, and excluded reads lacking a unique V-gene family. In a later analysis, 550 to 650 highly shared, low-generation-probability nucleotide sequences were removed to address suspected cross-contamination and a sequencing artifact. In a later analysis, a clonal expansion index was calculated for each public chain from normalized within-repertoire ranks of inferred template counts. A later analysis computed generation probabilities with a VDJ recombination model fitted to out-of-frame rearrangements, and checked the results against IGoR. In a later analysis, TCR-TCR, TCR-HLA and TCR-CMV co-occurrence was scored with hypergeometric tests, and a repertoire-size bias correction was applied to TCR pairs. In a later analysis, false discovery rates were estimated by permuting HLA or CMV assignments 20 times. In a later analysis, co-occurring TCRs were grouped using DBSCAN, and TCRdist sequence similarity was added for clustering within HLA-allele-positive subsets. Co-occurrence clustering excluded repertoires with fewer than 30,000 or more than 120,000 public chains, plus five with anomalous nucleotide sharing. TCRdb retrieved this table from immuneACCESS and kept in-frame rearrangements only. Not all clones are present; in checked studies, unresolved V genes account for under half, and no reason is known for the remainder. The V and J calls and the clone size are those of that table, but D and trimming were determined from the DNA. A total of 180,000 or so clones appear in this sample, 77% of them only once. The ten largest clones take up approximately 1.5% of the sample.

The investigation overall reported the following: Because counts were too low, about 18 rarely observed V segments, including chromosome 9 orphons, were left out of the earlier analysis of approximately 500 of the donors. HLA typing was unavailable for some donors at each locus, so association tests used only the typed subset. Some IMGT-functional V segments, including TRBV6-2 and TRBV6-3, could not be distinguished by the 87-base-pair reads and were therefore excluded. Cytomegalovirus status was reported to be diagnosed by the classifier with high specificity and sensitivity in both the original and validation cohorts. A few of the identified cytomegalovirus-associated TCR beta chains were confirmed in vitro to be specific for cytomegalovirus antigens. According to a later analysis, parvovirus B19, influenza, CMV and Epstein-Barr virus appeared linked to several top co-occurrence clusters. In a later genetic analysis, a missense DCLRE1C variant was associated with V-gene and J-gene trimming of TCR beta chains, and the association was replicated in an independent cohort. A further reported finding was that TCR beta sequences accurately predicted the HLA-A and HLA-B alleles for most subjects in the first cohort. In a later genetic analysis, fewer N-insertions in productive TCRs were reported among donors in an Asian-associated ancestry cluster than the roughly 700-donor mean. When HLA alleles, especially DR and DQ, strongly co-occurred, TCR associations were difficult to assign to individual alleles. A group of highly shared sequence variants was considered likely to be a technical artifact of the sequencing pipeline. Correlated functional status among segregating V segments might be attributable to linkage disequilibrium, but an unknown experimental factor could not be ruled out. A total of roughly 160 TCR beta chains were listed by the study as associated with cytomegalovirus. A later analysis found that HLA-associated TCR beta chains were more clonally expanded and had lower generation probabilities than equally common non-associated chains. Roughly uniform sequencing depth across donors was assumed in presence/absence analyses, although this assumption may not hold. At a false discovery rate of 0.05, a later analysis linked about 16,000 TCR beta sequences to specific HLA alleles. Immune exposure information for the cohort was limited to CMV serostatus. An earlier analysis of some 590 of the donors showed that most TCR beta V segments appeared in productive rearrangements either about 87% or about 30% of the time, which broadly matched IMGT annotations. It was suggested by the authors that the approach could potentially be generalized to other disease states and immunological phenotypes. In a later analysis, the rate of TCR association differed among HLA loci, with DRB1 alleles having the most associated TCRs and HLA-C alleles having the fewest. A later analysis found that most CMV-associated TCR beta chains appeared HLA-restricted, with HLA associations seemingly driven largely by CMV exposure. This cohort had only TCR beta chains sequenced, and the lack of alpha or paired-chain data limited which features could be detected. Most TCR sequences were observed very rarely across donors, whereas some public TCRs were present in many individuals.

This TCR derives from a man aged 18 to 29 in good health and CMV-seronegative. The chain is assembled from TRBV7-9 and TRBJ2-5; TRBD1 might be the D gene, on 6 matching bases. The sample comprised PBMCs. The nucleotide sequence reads TGTGCCAGCAGCTTAGGTGCAGGGGTGATAGGAGAGACCCAGTACTTC. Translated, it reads CASSLGAGVIGETQYF.